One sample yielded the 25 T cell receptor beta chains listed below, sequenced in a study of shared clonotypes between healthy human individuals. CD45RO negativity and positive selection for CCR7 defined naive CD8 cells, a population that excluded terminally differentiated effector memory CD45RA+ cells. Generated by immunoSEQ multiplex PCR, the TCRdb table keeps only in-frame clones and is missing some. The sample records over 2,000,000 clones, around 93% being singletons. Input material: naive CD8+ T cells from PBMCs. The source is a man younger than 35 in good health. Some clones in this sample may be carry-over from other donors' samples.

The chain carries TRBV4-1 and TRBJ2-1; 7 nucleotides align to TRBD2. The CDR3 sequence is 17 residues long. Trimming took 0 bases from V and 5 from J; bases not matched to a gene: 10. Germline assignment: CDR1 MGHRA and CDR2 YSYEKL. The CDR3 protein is CASSQDAGLRPNNEQFF. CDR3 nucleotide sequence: TGCGCCAGCAGCCAAGACGCGGGACTACGGCCTAACAATGAGCAGTTCTTC.

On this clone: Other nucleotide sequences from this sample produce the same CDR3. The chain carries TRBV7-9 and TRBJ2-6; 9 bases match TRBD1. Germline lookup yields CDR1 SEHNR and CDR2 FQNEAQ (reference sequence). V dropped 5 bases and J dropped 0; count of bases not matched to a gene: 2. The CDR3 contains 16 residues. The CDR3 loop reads CASSGTGNSGANVLTF. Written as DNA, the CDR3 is TGTGCCAGCAGCGGGACAGGGAACTCTGGGGCCAACGTCCTGACTTTC.

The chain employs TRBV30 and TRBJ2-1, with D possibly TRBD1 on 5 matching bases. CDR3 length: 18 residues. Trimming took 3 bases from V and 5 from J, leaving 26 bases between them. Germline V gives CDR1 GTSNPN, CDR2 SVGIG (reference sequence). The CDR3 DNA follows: TGTGCCTGGAGCGGCCTGGGGAAGGACACAATCCACGACAATGAGCAGTTCTTC. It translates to CAWSGLGKDTIHDNEQFF.

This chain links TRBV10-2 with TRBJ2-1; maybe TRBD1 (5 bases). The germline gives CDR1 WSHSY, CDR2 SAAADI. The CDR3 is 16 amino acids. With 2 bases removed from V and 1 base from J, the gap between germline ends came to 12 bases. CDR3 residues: CASSEGVGPSYNEQFF. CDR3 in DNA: TGCGCCAGCAGTGAGGGCGTGGGGCCGTCCTACAATGAGCAGTTCTTC.

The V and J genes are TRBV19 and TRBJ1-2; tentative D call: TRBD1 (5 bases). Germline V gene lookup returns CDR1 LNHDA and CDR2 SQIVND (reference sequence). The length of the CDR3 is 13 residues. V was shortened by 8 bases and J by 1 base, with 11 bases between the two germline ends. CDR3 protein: CASSDSLNYGYTF. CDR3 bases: TGTGCCAGTTCCGACAGCCTTAACTATGGCTACACCTTC.

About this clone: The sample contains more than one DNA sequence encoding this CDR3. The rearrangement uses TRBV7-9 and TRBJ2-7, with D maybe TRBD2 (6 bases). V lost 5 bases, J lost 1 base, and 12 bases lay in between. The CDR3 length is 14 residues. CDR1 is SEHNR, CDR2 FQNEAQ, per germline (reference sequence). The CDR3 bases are TGTGCCAGCAGCCCCGGAGGGAGTTCCTACGAGCAGTACTTC. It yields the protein CASSPGGSSYEQYF.

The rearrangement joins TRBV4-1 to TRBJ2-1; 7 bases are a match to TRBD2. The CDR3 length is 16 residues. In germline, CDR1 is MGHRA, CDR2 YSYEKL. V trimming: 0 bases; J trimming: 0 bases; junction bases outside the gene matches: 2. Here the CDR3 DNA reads TGCGCCAGCAGCCAAGATCGACTAGCCTCCTACAATGAGCAGTTCTTC. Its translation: CASSQDRLASYNEQFF.

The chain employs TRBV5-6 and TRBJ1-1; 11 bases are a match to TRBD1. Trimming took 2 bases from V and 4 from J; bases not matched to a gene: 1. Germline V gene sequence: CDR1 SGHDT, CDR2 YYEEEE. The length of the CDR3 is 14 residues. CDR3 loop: CASSFGTGGTEAFF. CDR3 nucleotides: TGTGCCAGCAGCTTCGGGACAGGGGGCACTGAAGCTTTCTTT.

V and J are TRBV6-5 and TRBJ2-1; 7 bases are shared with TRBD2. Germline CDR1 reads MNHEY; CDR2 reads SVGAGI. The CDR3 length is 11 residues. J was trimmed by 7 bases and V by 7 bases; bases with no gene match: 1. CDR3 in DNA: TGTGCCAGCACCGGGGGGAATGAGCAGTTCTTC. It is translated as CASTGGNEQFF.

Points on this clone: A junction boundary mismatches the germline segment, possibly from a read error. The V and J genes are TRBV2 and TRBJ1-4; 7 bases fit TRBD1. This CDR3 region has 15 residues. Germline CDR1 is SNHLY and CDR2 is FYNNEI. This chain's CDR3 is CTRVDRPTLREKLFF. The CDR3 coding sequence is TGTACCAGGGTGGACAGGCCCACCCTGAGAGAAAAACTGTTTTTT.

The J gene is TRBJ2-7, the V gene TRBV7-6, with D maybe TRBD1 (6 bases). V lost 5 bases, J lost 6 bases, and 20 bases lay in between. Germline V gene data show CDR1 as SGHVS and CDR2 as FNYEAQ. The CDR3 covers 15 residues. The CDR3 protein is CASSEGVRGSPEQYF. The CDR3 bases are TGTGCCAGCAGCGAGGGGGTACGGGGAAGTCCCGAGCAGTACTTC. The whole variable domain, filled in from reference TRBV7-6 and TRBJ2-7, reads GAGVSQSPRYKVTKRGQDVALRCDPISGHVSLYWYRQALGQGPEFLTYFNYEAQQDKSGLPNDRFSAERPEGSISTLTIQRTEQRDSAMYRCASSEGVRGSPEQYFGPGTRLTVT.

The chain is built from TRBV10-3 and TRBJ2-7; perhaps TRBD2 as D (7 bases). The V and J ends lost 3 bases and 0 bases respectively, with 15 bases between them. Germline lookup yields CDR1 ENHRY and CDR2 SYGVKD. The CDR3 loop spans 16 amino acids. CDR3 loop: CAISEGGGASSYEQYF. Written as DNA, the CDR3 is TGTGCCATCAGTGAAGGGGGAGGGGCGAGCTCCTACGAGCAGTACTTC.

CDR3 in amino acids: CASSYSRDRDHEQYF. The CDR3 coding sequence is TGTGCCAGCAGTTACTCCCGGGACAGGGACCACGAGCAGTACTTC. J is TRBJ2-7 and V is TRBV6-5; the match to TRBD1 covers 9 bases. CDR1 and CDR2 from the germline V gene are MNHEY and SVGAGI. This CDR3 is 15 amino acids long. Trimming took 0 bases from V and 5 from J; bases not matched to a gene: 5.

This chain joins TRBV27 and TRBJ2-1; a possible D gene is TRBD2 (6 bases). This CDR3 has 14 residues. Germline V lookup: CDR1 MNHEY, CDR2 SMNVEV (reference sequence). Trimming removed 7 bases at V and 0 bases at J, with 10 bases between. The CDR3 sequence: CASNIGSSYNEQFF. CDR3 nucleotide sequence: TGTGCCAGCAACATCGGGAGCTCCTACAATGAGCAGTTCTTC.

The CDR3 sequence: CASSKGGQVSRNTGELFF. In DNA form, the CDR3 reads TGTGCCAGCAGCAAAGGGGGACAGGTATCCCGGAACACCGGGGAGCTGTTTTTT. The chain employs TRBV21-1 and TRBJ2-2; the DNA was not compared with TRBD1, the D call given in the table. TRBV21-1 is a pseudogene segment. The CDR3 is 18 residues long.

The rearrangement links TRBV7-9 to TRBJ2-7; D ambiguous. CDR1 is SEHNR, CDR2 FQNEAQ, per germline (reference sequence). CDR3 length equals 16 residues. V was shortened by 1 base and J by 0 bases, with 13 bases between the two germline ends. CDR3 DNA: TGTGCCAGCAGCTTAGGGGCAGAATCGCTCTCCTACGAGCAGTACTTC. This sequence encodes CASSLGAESLSYEQYF.

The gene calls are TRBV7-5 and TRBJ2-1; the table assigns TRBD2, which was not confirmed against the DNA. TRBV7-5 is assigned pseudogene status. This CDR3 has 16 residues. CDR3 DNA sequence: TGTGCCAGAAGCGTTCCCGGGGAGCCGGGCTTGTATGAGCAGTTCTTC. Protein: CARSVPGEPGLYEQFF.

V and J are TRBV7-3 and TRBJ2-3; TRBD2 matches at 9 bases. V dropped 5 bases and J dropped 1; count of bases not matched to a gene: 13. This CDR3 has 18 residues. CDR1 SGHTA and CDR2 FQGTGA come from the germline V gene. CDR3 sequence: CASSPVGGRALGTDTQYF. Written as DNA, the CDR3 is TGTGCCAGCAGCCCCGTGGGCGGGAGGGCCCTCGGCACAGATACGCAGTATTTT. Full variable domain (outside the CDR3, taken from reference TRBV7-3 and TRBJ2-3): GAGVSQTPSNKVTEKGKYVELRCDPISGHTALYWYRQSLGQGPEFLIYFQGTGAADDSGLPNDRFFAVRPEGSVSTLKIQRTERGDSAVYLCASSPVGGRALGTDTQYFGPGTRLTVL.

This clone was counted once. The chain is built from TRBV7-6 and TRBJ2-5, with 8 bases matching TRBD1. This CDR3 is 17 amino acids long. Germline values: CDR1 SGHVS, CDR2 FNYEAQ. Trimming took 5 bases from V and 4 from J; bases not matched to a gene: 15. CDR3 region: CASSGRETRTGRETQYF. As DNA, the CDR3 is TGTGCCAGCAGCGGACGAGAGACTCGGACAGGGAGAGAGACCCAGTACTTC.

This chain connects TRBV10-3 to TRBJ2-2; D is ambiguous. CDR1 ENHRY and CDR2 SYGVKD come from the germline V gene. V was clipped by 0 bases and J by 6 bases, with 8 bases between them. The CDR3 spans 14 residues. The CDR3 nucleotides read TGTGCCATCAGTGAGTCGAGCCCGGCCGGGGAGCTGTTTTTT. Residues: CAISESSPAGELFF.

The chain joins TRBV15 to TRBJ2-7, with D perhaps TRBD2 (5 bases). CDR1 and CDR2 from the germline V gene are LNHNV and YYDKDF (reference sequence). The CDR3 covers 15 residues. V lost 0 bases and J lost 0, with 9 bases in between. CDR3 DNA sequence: TGTGCCACCAGCAGAGATATAGGGAGCTCCTACGAGCAGTACTTC. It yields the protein CATSRDIGSSYEQYF.

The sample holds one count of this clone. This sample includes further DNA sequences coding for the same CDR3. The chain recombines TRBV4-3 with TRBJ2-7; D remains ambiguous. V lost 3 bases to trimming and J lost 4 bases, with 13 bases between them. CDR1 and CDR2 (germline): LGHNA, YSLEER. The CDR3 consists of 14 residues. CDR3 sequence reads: CASSQALGSYEQYF. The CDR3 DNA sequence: TGCGCCAGCAGCCAGGCCCTTGGGTCTTACGAGCAGTACTTC.

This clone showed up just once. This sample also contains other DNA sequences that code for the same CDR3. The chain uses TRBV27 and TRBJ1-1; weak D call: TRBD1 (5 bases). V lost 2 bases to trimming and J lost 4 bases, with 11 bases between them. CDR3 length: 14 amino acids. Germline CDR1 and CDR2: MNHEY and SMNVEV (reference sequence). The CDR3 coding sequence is TGTGCCAGCAGTTTAAGAGGGGTAGGCACTGAAGCTTTCTTT. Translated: CASSLRGVGTEAFF.

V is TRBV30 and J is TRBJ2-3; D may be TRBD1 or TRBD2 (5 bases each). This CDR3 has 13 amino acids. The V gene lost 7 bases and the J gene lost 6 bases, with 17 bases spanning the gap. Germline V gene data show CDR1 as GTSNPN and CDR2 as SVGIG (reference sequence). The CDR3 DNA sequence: TGTGCCTCCTTCTTGGGGGAGCACGATACGCAGTATTTT. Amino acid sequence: CASFLGEHDTQYF. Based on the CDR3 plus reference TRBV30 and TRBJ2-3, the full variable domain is SQTIHQWPATLVQPVGSPLSLECTVEGTSNPNLYWYRQAAGRGLQLLFYSVGIGQISSEVPQNLSASRPQDRQFILSSKKLLLSDSGFYLCASFLGEHDTQYFGPGTRLTVL.

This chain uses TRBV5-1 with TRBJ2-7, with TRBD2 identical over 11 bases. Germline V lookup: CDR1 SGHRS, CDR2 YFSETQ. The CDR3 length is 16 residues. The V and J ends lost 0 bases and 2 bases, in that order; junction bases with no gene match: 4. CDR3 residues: CASSLVRLAGTYEQYF. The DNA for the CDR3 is TGCGCCAGCAGCTTGGTAAGACTAGCGGGGACCTACGAGCAGTACTTC.